Listed below are T cell receptor beta chains from one sample, sequenced in a study of blood T cell repertoires in COVID-19. Measured with immunoSEQ multiplex PCR; TCRdb has only the in-frame clones, and not every one. The sample comprises 150,000 or so clones, 88% of which are singletons, and over 9% rests with the top ten. What was sequenced was peripheral blood. These receptors all stem from a man aged 45 to 65 with acute or convalescent COVID-19. Both conserved end residues are part of each CDR3. Clone size is not always given. Where it is, it says once, few, many or a class for expanded clones.

>-|TRBV27|TRBJ2-7
CASSLRGRTYEQYF
>once|TRBV5-1|TRBJ2-7
CASSLEVQGYEQYF
>-|TRBV18|TRBJ2-1
CASSPRPGQGAGEQFF
>-|TRBV5-1|TRBJ1-2
CASSSDRTNYGYTF
>-|TRBV2|TRBJ2-5
CASSEHSGREETQYF
>-|TRBV27|TRBJ1-4
CASSRNRVPNEKLFF
>-|TRBV19|TRBJ1-1
CASTRDRLNTEAFF
>-|TRBV3-1/TRBV3-2|TRBJ1-4
CASSQRTPRGPNEKLFF
>-|TRBV15|TRBJ1-2
CATSGGRSYGYTF
>-|TRBV27|TRBJ2-6
CASSPIRSSGANVLTF
>-|TRBV5-1|TRBJ2-5
CASSTGGLAATQYF
>-|TRBV5-8|TRBJ2-2
CASSLVGRGRSPAGELFF
>-|TRBV2|TRBJ2-3
CASSEPGRDTQYF
>-|TRBV10-3|TRBJ1-2
CAIKGTGNGYGYTF
>-|TRBV6-5|TRBJ1-1
CASYLRNTEAFF
>-|TRBV28|TRBJ2-6
CASSSPPGGANVLTF
>few|TRBV5-1|TRBJ2-2
CASSLDGIGELFF
>-|TRBV19|TRBJ2-6
CASSQSGANVLTF
>-|TRBV10-3|TRBJ2-7
CAISEGQPYEQYF
>-|TRBV14|TRBJ2-1
CASSPQGWTSRAGEQFF
>-|TRBV2|TRBJ2-3
CASSATSGADTQYF
>-|TRBV19|TRBJ1-5
CASSTYGGNQPQHF
>once|TRBV10-2|TRBJ2-7
CASSETGTYEQYF
>-|TRBV6-5|TRBJ2-1
CASSSDTNEQFF
>once|TRBV7-9|TRBJ1-2
CASSLDGERDRVGYTF
>-|TRBV10-3|TRBJ2-5
CAISPGQQETQYF
>-|TRBV24-1|TRBJ2-1
CATRLYNEQFF
>-|TRBV6-5|TRBJ2-7
CASSYSRTGVYEQYF
>-|TRBV15|TRBJ1-6
CATSGHRGLRNSPLHF
>few|TRBV15|TRBJ2-2
CATRSDQGDTGELFF
>-|TRBV11-3|TRBJ2-2
CASSFGPGGTGELFF
>-|TRBV14|TRBJ1-4
CASSQSQGADEKLFF
>-|TRBV4-2|TRBJ2-1
CASSRAGADNEQFF
>-|TRBV6-5|TRBJ2-1
CASTRRGYEQFF
>-|TRBV18|TRBJ1-6
CASSPRDSHNSPLHF
>few|TRBV2|TRBJ2-4
CASSGQGLKNIQYF
>once|TRBV7-7|TRBJ1-1
CASSRQMNTEAFF
>-|TRBV6-5|TRBJ1-5
CASREGGGNQPQHF